Sequencing of this T cell receptor (beta chain) was carried out in a study of healthy donors' naive CD4 and CD8 T cells. Study background: Donors, half of them female, were 20-25, 40-50 or 60-70 years old. General study results and limits: Bulk sequencing left alpha and beta chains unpaired. Positive CDR3 charge linked to CD4+ cells, negative to CD8+ cells.

Germline V CDR1 and CDR2: SNHLY, FYNNEI. The V gene lost 7 bases and the J gene lost 4 bases, with 13 bases spanning the gap. The CDR3 covers 13 residues. Sorting defined naive CD4+ as CD4+CD8-CD45RO-CD45RA+ and naive CD8+ as CD8+CD4-CD45RA+CD27bright. Concerning this clonotype itself: Its antigen is unknown.

Starting from roughly 0.55 ug of total RNA, TCR libraries were made with linear amplification. TCRdb re-analysed the reads in MiXCR, keeping a single row per CDR3 protein. The data hold around 180,000 distinct CDR3 sequences, with around 74% observed a single time. This chain uses TRBV2 with TRBJ1-2; no clear D. Source material: naive CD4+ and CD8+ T cells sorted from blood, pooled from several donors. The sequence derives from a pool of human donors in good health; the sample pools cells from several healthy donors. The DNA for the CDR3 is TGTGCCAGCAACGAGGGTTATTTCTATGGCTACACCTTC. It codes for CASNEGYFYGYTF.